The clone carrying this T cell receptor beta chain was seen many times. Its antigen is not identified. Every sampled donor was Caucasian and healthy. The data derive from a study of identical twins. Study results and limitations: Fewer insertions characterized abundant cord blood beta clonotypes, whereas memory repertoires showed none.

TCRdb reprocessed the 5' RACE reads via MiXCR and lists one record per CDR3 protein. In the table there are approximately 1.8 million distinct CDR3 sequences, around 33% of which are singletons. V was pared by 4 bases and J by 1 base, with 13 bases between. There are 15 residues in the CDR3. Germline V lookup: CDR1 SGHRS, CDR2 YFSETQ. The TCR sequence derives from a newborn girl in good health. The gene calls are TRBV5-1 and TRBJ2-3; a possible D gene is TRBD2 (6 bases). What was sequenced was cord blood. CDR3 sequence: CASSPPGLRTDTQYF. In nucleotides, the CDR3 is TGCGCCAGCAGCCCACCCGGACTACGCACAGATACGCAGTATTTT.